This TCR beta chain was obtained from a study of cytomegalovirus exposure and HLA in healthy donors. About the study: Researchers previously reported finding roughly 120 million unique TCR beta sequences from some 180 million T cells. Study results and caveats: Reports described diagnosis of cytomegalovirus status by the classifier as highly specific and sensitive. Available immune exposure information was restricted to CMV serostatus only. A later analysis linked a missense variant in DCLRE1C to the trimming of TCR beta V and J genes.

This clone occurred a few times. Its antigen remains unknown. This CDR3 region has 17 residues. Looked up from germline, CDR1 is SGHRS and CDR2 is YFSETQ. V lost 0 bases and J lost 0; bases outside the gene matches: 6. Both 60 Vbeta primers and 13 Jbeta primers went into the PCR. Clones were read by immunoSEQ multiplex PCR, and TCRdb kept only the in-frame ones, dropping some. The sample contains approximately 190,000 clones, roughly 74% of which appear only once. This receptor was obtained from a woman in her thirties in good health and CMV-seropositive. This sequence joins TRBV5-1 and TRBJ1-5; the match to TRBD1 covers 7 bases. The source material was PBMCs. The CDR3 loop is CASSLAAGGYSNQPQHF. The CDR3 nucleotides are TGCGCCAGCAGCTTGGCAGCAGGGGGTTATAGCAATCAGCCCCAGCATTTT.